Below are 14 T cell receptor beta chains sequenced from a single sample in a study of graft-versus-host responses after intestinal transplantation. Some clones are missing from TCRdb's copy, which holds only in-frame ones; the method was immunoSEQ multiplex PCR. The table includes some 79,000 clones, about 89% detected once. No antigen is known for these receptors. Sample: unstimulated CD4+ T cells sorted from spleen or lymph node cells, taken before intestinal transplant. The receptors come from a human donor who received an intestinal transplant.

V usage is TRBV11-2 and J usage is TRBJ1-1; D is unclear. CDR3 size: 15 residues. V dropped 0 bases and J dropped 4 bases, with 12 bases sitting between them. Germline V lookup: CDR1 SGHAT, CDR2 FQNNGV. This CDR3 is CASSLDGAAVTEAFF. CDR3 nucleotides: TGTGCCAGCAGCTTAGATGGTGCGGCAGTCACTGAAGCTTTCTTT. Looking up the rest from reference TRBV11-2 and TRBJ1-1 gives the full variable domain: EAGVAQSPRYKIIEKRQSVAFWCNPISGHATLYWYQQILGQGPKLLIQFQNNGVVDDSQLPKDRFSAERLKGVDSTLKIQPAKLEDSAVYLCASSLDGAAVTEAFFGQGTRLTVV.

The chain employs TRBV27 and TRBJ2-1, with 9 bases aligning to TRBD1. This CDR3 has 15 residues. Germline CDR1 is MNHEY and CDR2 is SMNVEV (reference sequence). The junction had 4 bases not matched to a gene; V was cut back by 3 bases and J by 4 bases. For the CDR3, the DNA is TGTGCCAGCAGTTTCCTGGGACAGGGTTACAATGAGCAGTTCTTC. It is translated as CASSFLGQGYNEQFF.

This sequence joins TRBV11-2 and TRBJ2-2; 8 bases map to TRBD2. Looked up from germline, CDR1 is SGHAT and CDR2 is FQNNGV. After removal of 6 bases from V and 1 base from J, the junction contained 1 base not matched to a gene. This CDR3 is built from 14 residues. In DNA, the CDR3 is TGTGCCAGCAGGCTAGCGGGGAACACCGGGGAGCTGTTTTTT. Translated, it gives CASRLAGNTGELFF.

The genes are TRBV29-1 and TRBJ2-2; tentatively, D is TRBD2 (5 bases). V gave up 2 bases and J gave up 4 bases, with 11 bases separating them. The CDR3 consists of 14 residues. CDR1 is SQVTM, CDR2 ANQGSEA, per germline. CDR3 in amino acids: CSVESGSATGELFF. CDR3 DNA sequence: TGCAGCGTTGAATCGGGGTCAGCCACCGGGGAGCTGTTTTTT.

This chain connects TRBV28 to TRBJ2-1; maybe TRBD2 (6 bases). This CDR3 has 14 residues. V was trimmed by 4 bases and J by 0 bases, leaving 7 bases between them. Germline V gene sequence: CDR1 MDHEN, CDR2 SYDVKM. The DNA of the CDR3 is TGTGCCAGCAGTTGGCGGGGCTCCTACAATGAGCAGTTCTTC. Its protein product is CASSWRGSYNEQFF.

The chain carries TRBV7-3 and TRBJ2-1, with 11 bases fitting TRBD2. The V and J ends lost 5 bases and 4 bases, in that order; junction bases with no gene match: 4. CDR3 size: 15 residues. Germline V gives CDR1 SGHTA, CDR2 FQGTGA. The CDR3 DNA reads as TGTGCCAGCAGCCGACTAGCGGGGAGTTACAATGAGCAGTTCTTC. This gives the protein CASSRLAGSYNEQFF.

V usage is TRBV28 and J usage is TRBJ1-2; 7 bases map to TRBD1. This CDR3 contains 15 residues. The J segment lost 3 bases and the V segment lost 4 bases, leaving 8 bases of the junction unmatched. Germline V gene sequence: CDR1 MDHEN, CDR2 SYDVKM. CDR3 DNA sequence: TGTGCCAGCAGTTCTACAGGGGTAGGTGACTATGGCTACACCTTC. Its protein is CASSSTGVGDYGYTF.

The rearrangement joins TRBV18 to TRBJ1-2; no definite D call. From germline, CDR1 is KGHSH and CDR2 LQKENI. V lost 5 bases, J lost 8 bases, and 15 bases lay in between. The CDR3 covers 13 residues. CDR3: CASSSKSNGGYTF. In DNA form, the CDR3 reads TGTGCCAGCTCATCCAAATCAAACGGGGGCTACACCTTC.

The genes are TRBV19 and TRBJ2-7; a possible D gene is TRBD1 (6 bases). Trimming removed 5 bases from V and 6 bases from J, with 11 bases in between. Germline V lookup: CDR1 LNHDA, CDR2 SQIVND (reference sequence). The CDR3 loop spans 12 amino acids. In DNA form, the CDR3 reads TGTGCCAGTAGTCAGGGGTCAGGCGAGCAGTACTTC. Its protein is CASSQGSGEQYF.

This rearrangement joins TRBV4-2 to TRBJ2-2; 15 nucleotides agree with TRBD2. Losses at the gene ends were 5 bases for V and 0 bases for J; bases not matched to a gene: 7. This CDR3 contains 19 residues. Per the germline V gene, CDR1 is LGHNA and CDR2 is YNFKEQ. The DNA for the CDR3 is TGTGCCAGCAGCAAACGGACTAGCGGGGGGGCCTCGAACACCGGGGAGCTGTTTTTT. Encoded protein: CASSKRTSGGASNTGELFF.

This chain connects TRBV5-1 to TRBJ1-3; 10 bases line up with TRBD1. This CDR3 is built from 17 residues. Germline-derived CDR1 and CDR2 are SGHRS and YFSETQ. The J segment lost 2 bases and the V segment lost 4 bases, leaving 9 bases of the junction unmatched. CDR3 region: CASSTGQGGIAGNTIYF. DNA for the CDR3: TGCGCCAGCAGCACCGGACAGGGGGGTATTGCTGGAAACACCATATATTTT.

The chain has TRBV19 and TRBJ2-1, with 8 bases matching TRBD1. With 7 bases clipped from V and 0 bases from J, the junction kept 5 bases outside the gene matches. Germline-derived CDR1 and CDR2 are LNHDA and SQIVND (reference sequence). The CDR3 is made up of 15 amino acids. The CDR3 loop is CASTDRGSSYNEQFF. CDR3 coding DNA: TGTGCCAGTACCGACAGGGGTTCCTCCTACAATGAGCAGTTCTTC.

This clone has only one observation. The chain employs TRBV10-2 and TRBJ1-1; tentatively, D is TRBD1 (5 bases). CDR1 and CDR2 from the germline V gene are WSHSY and SAAADI. CDR3 size: 14 residues. Between the trimmed V and J ends, which lost 3 bases and 4 bases, there was a span of 12 bases. The CDR3 nucleotides read TGCGCCAGCAGTGACCCCCCGACAGTCACTGAAGCTTTCTTT. This encodes CASSDPPTVTEAFF.

V usage is TRBV6-1 and J usage is TRBJ1-5, with 9 positions matching TRBD1. CDR1 is MNHNS and CDR2 is SASEGT in the germline V gene. The CDR3 is 16 residues long. The J segment lost 4 bases and the V segment lost 4 bases, leaving 8 bases of the junction unmatched. CDR3: CASSAPGQGYNQPQHF. The CDR3 DNA follows: TGTGCCAGCAGTGCTCCGGGACAGGGCTATAATCAGCCCCAGCATTTT.